This T cell receptor beta chain was sequenced for a study of T cells of healthy individuals. MiXCR, run by TCRdb on the 5' RACE reads, gives a single entry per CDR3 protein. Among 95,000 to 100,000 distinct CDR3 sequences, roughly a sixth were seen once, and the ten largest hold 6.2%. This CDR3 is built from 14 residues. Looked up from germline, CDR1 is SGHRS and CDR2 is YFSETQ. Trimming stripped 4 bases from V and 3 bases from J, with 10 bases between. In its sample, this clonotype was seen once. V gene TRBV5-1 combines with J gene TRBJ2-2; TRBD2 is a possible D gene (5 bases). The clonotype comes from a human donor in good health. The CDR3 DNA is TGCGCCAGCAGCCTGGGCGGGCACACCGGGGAGCTGTTTTTT. Translation gives CASSLGGHTGELFF.